This TCR beta chain was captured by sequencing in a study of blood T cells in healthy people across ages. Study-level results: It was the long-lived donors that had more naive CD4+ cells and higher diversity than aged donors.

In the case of this clonotype: Its antigen is unidentified.

Then a second PCR, running about 6 to 12 cycles, was carried out with a sample-barcoded 5' primer and a J-beta primer mix. TCRdb used MiXCR to reprocess the 5' RACE reads, holding one entry per CDR3 protein. The sample yields some 800,000 distinct CDR3 sequences, 20% to 25% seen once. Trimming cost V 2 bases and J 11 bases, with 9 bases left between them. Germline V gives CDR1 MNHEY, CDR2 SVGEGT. CDR3 length: 11 residues. These sequences were also reported in another study, on T cells of mothers and their children. Per that study: Every mother supplied over 8.5 million TCR beta CDR3 reads and every child several million. None of the identified T cell clones proved to be persistent microchimeric clones.

The TCR originated in a boy younger than 18 in good health. Sample: blood. This chain links TRBV6-2 or TRBV6-3 with TRBJ1-2; D remains ambiguous. The CDR3 DNA reads as TGTGCCAGCAGTTACGTCGCTGCATACACCTTC. Translation gives CASSYVAAYTF.